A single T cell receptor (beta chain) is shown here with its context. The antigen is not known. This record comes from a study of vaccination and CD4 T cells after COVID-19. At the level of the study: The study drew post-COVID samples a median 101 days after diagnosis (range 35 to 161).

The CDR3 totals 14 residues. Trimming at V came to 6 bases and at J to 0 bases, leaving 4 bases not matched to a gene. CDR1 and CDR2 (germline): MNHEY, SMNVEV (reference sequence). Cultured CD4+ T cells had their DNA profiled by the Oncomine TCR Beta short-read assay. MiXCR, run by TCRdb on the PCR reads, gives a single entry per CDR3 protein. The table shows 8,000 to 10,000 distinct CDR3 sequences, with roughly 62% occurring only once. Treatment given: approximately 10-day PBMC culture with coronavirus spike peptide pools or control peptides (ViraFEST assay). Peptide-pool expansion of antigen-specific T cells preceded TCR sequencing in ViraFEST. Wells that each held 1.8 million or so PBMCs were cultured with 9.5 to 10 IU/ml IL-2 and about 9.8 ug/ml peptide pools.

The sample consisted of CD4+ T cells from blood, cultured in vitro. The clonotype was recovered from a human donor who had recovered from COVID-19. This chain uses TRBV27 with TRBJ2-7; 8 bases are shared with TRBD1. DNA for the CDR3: TGTGCCAGCAGGAAACAGGGGGACTCCTACGAGCAGTACTTC. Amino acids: CASRKQGDSYEQYF.